Below are 30 T cell receptor beta chains sequenced from a single sample in a study of blood T cell repertoires in COVID-19. This table comes from immunoSEQ multiplex PCR, and its TCRdb copy is limited to in-frame clones, with some not included. Of approximately 300,000 clones in the sample, roughly 90% are singletons; the top ten hold around 4%. Material: peripheral blood. Source of these receptors: a woman aged 45 to 65 with active or convalescent COVID-19.

This clone was counted a few times. The V gene is TRBV30, the J gene TRBJ2-7, with D perhaps matching TRBD2 (5 bases). V shed 7 bases and J shed 2 bases, with 12 bases lying between them. Looked up from germline, CDR1 is GTSNPN and CDR2 is SVGIG (reference sequence). This CDR3 has 12 amino acids. The CDR3 reads CASSAGAYEQYF. The CDR3 bases are TGTGCCTCCTCCGCCGGGGCCTACGAGCAGTACTTC.

The J gene is TRBJ2-5, the V gene TRBV27, with TRBD2 identical over 8 bases. The CDR3 is made up of 16 amino acids. Per the germline V gene, CDR1 is MNHEY and CDR2 is SMNVEV (reference sequence). V trimming: 2 bases; J trimming: 5 bases; junction bases outside the gene matches: 10. The CDR3 is CASSLGGSGGRETQYF. As DNA, the CDR3 is TGTGCCAGCAGTTTAGGGGGGAGCGGGGGTCGGGAGACCCAGTACTTC.

The J gene is TRBJ2-7, the V gene TRBV19, with 8 bases identical to TRBD2. The CDR3 extends over 16 amino acids. V gave up 3 bases and J gave up 1 base; unmatched junction bases: 8. Germline loops: CDR1 LNHDA, CDR2 SQIVND (reference sequence). The CDR3 spells CASSINQAGASYEQYF. Here the CDR3 DNA reads TGTGCCAGTAGTATTAACCAAGCGGGAGCATCCTACGAGCAGTACTTC.

V usage is TRBV7-8 and J usage is TRBJ1-6; maybe TRBD1 (6 bases). The CDR3 consists of 15 residues. Germline V gene sequence: CDR1 SGHVS, CDR2 FQNEAQ. Trimming shortened V by 1 base and J by 10 bases, and 14 bases separated the two germline ends. The CDR3 nucleotides are TGTGCCAGCAGCTTAGTTTGGGACAATGAATCACCCCTCCACTTT. It yields the protein CASSLVWDNESPLHF. The full variable domain, with the rest looked up from reference TRBV7-8 and TRBJ1-6, is GAGVSQSPRYKVAKRGQDVALRCDPISGHVSLFWYQQALGQGPEFLTYFQNEAQLDKSGLPSDRFFAERPEGSVSTLKIQRTQQEDSAVYLCASSLVWDNESPLHFGNGTRLTVT.

The genes are TRBV24-1 and TRBJ2-1; D is possibly TRBD2 (5 bases). V lost 3 bases to trimming and J lost 0 bases, with 11 bases between them. The CDR3 extends over 16 amino acids. Germline V gene lookup returns CDR1 KGHDR and CDR2 SFDVKD. This chain's CDR3 is CATSDETRGSYNEQFF. The DNA for the CDR3 is TGTGCCACCAGTGATGAGACACGGGGCTCCTACAATGAGCAGTTCTTC.

The CDR3 reads CASSLASGAGVLTDTQYF. In DNA form, the CDR3 reads TGCGCCAGCAGCTTGGCCTCAGGTGCGGGAGTTTTAACAGATACGCAGTATTTT. J is TRBJ2-3 and V is TRBV5-1, with 7 nucleotides matching TRBD2. In germline, CDR1 is SGHRS, CDR2 YFSETQ. The CDR3 is made up of 18 amino acids. The V and J ends lost 0 bases and 3 bases, in that order; junction bases with no gene match: 13.

The chain carries TRBV11-2 and TRBJ2-5; 8 nucleotides align to TRBD2. V lost 3 bases and J lost 5; bases outside the gene matches: 11. The CDR3 is made up of 16 amino acids. The germline gives CDR1 SGHAT, CDR2 FQNNGV. The CDR3 here is CASSLGHGGAGETQYF. CDR3 DNA sequence: TGTGCCAGCAGCTTGGGTCACGGGGGGGCCGGGGAGACCCAGTACTTC.

The chain links TRBV7-2 to TRBJ2-1, with a possible D match to TRBD1 (6 bases). CDR1 is SGHTA and CDR2 is FQGNSA in the germline V gene. V lost 5 bases and J lost 7, with 12 bases in between. The CDR3 sequence is 13 residues long. The CDR3 spells CASSPSTGNEQFF. The CDR3, as DNA: TGTGCCAGCAGCCCGTCAACAGGGAATGAGCAGTTCTTC.

V and J are TRBV11-2 and TRBJ2-3, with 9 bases identical to TRBD1. This CDR3 has 16 residues. The ends lost 6 bases at V and 5 bases at J; junction bases unmatched: 12. The germline CDR1 and CDR2 sequences are SGHAT and FQNNGV. The CDR3 reads CASRSLPQGAVDTQYF. In DNA form, the CDR3 reads TGTGCCAGCAGAAGCTTACCACAGGGGGCCGTAGATACGCAGTATTTT.

V usage is TRBV3-1 (or the pseudogene TRBV3-2) and J usage is TRBJ2-1; the match to TRBD2 covers 10 bases. This CDR3 has 16 amino acids. The germline CDR1 and CDR2 sequences are LGHDT and YNNKEL (reference sequence). Trimming removed 5 bases from V and 0 bases from J; junction bases left unmatched: 4. CDR3 residues: CASSKSSGGSYNEQFF. CDR3 DNA: TGTGCCAGCAGCAAATCTAGCGGGGGCTCCTACAATGAGCAGTTCTTC.

The chain recombines TRBV30 with TRBJ2-2, with 13 positions matching TRBD2. The CDR3 length is 17 residues. The ends lost 1 base at V and 4 bases at J; junction bases unmatched: 6. CDR1 GTSNPN and CDR2 SVGIG come from the germline V gene (reference sequence). CDR3 nucleotide sequence: TGTGCCTGGAGTGAACTAGCGGGGGGGCCGGTCACCGGGGAGCTGTTTTTT. Its translation is CAWSELAGGPVTGELFF.

The genes are TRBV30 and TRBJ2-2; TRBD2 matches at 9 bases. CDR1 and CDR2 from the germline V gene are GTSNPN and SVGIG (reference sequence). This CDR3 region has 14 residues. J lost 4 bases, V lost 7 bases, and 7 bases had no gene match. CDR3 DNA: TGTGCCTCCTCTAGCGGGATAGGCACCGGGGAGCTGTTTTTT. Its protein product is CASSSGIGTGELFF.

The chain uses TRBV19 and TRBJ1-2; 9 positions agree with TRBD1. V shed 3 bases, J shed 2 bases, and the junction held 10 bases outside the gene matches. Germline lookup yields CDR1 LNHDA and CDR2 SQIVND (reference sequence). The CDR3 runs 17 residues. The DNA for the CDR3 is TGTGCCAGTAGTATTTTCTCTGGGGACAGGGAAAACTATGGCTACACCTTC. Translated, it gives CASSIFSGDRENYGYTF.

This clone was seen a handful of times. An end of the junction differs from the germline gene, which may be a read error. The chain uses TRBV29-1 and TRBJ2-2; 12 bases map to TRBD2. There are 19 residues in the CDR3. Germline-derived CDR1 and CDR2 are SQVTM and ANQGSEA. CDR3 coding DNA: TGCAGCGTTAAAGAGACCCTAGCGGGAGGGGCCGTGAACACCGGGGAGCTGTTTTTT. Protein product: CSVKETLAGGAVNTGELFF.

CDR3 protein: CASSLVPTGAEGEAFF. CDR3 bases: TGTGCCAGCAGCTTAGTCCCTACAGGGGCAGAGGGTGAAGCTTTCTTT. The chain employs TRBV7-9 and TRBJ1-1; 7 bases map to TRBD1. J gave up 7 bases and V 1 base, and 12 bases lay outside the gene matches. CDR1 and CDR2 from the germline V gene are SEHNR and FQNEAQ (reference sequence). CDR3 size: 16 residues.

This sequence joins TRBV3-1 (or the pseudogene TRBV3-2) and TRBJ2-4, with 7 bases aligning to TRBD2. This CDR3 contains 15 residues. CDR1 and CDR2 from the germline V gene are LGHDT and YNNKEL (reference sequence). Trimming took 0 bases from V and 8 from J; bases not matched to a gene: 7. This CDR3 reads CASSQDRAGVDIQYF. The CDR3 bases are TGTGCCAGCAGCCAAGACCGGGCGGGGGTGGACATTCAGTACTTC.

The CDR3 DNA reads TGTGCCAGCAGTTACGAGAGGAGTAGCAATCAGCCCCAGCATTTT. Translating gives CASSYERSSNQPQHF. The gene calls are TRBV6-2 or TRBV6-3 and TRBJ1-5; D not certain. Germline lookup yields CDR1 MNHEY and CDR2 SVGEGT. V was trimmed by 2 bases and J by 0 bases, leaving 8 bases between them. The CDR3 runs to 15 residues.

This clone has at least ten counts. The CDR3 DNA reads as TGTGCCAGCAGTCCGGGAGGTGGGAGACATCAGCCCCAGCATTTT. Residues: CASSPGGGRHQPQHF. The gene calls are TRBV6-6 and TRBJ1-5; D is undetermined. With 5 bases removed from V and 5 bases from J, the gap between germline ends came to 16 bases. Germline V CDR1 and CDR2: MNHNY, SVGAGI (reference sequence). CDR3 length equals 15 residues.

This clone was counted at least ten times. The V gene is TRBV4-3, the J gene TRBJ1-1, with D unclear. Deletions cut 1 base from V and 1 base from J, with 7 bases between. CDR1 and CDR2 (germline): LGHNA, YSLEER. The CDR3 consists of 14 residues. The CDR3 spells CASSQVRGNTEAFF. CDR3 DNA: TGCGCCAGCAGCCAAGTAAGAGGGAACACTGAAGCTTTCTTT.

The chain uses TRBV7-3 and TRBJ2-3; 8 positions agree with TRBD1. Looked up from germline, CDR1 is SGHTA and CDR2 is FQGTGA. The CDR3 consists of 18 residues. The trim removed 6 bases at V and 2 bases at J, leaving 16 bases unmatched. This chain's CDR3 is CASSGRGDRNINTDTQYF. For the CDR3, the DNA is TGTGCCAGCAGTGGGAGAGGGGACAGGAACATTAACACAGATACGCAGTATTTT. Full variable domain (outside the CDR3, taken from reference TRBV7-3 and TRBJ2-3): GAGVSQTPSNKVTEKGKYVELRCDPISGHTALYWYRQSLGQGPEFLIYFQGTGAADDSGLPNDRFFAVRPEGSVSTLKIQRTERGDSAVYLCASSGRGDRNINTDTQYFGPGTRLTVL.

This clone was detected only a few times. The V gene is TRBV6-5, the J gene TRBJ2-5, with 9 bases aligning to TRBD2. Unmatched junction bases numbered 5, after V lost 7 bases and J lost 2 bases. The CDR3 sequence is 14 residues long. Germline V gene lookup returns CDR1 MNHEY and CDR2 SVGAGI. In nucleotides, the CDR3 is TGTGCCAGCACGGTTAGCGGGAGTCAAGAGACCCAGTACTTC. It yields the protein CASTVSGSQETQYF.

The V call is TRBV7-3, the J call TRBJ2-1; 7 bases agree with TRBD1. Germline lookup yields CDR1 SGHTA and CDR2 FQGTGA. The V segment lost 4 bases and the J segment 7 bases; nucleotides outside the gene matches: 7. The CDR3 contains 14 residues. CDR3 loop: CASSWGTERNEQFF. The CDR3 DNA reads as TGTGCCAGCAGCTGGGGGACAGAGAGGAATGAGCAGTTCTTC.

This rearrangement joins TRBV6-5 to TRBJ2-7; TRBD1 matches 12 bases. Germline loops: CDR1 MNHEY, CDR2 SVGAGI. The CDR3 consists of 14 residues. The trim removed 2 bases at V and 6 bases at J, leaving 2 bases unmatched. CDR3 sequence (DNA): TGTGCCAGCAGTTACGGGACAGGGGGCGCCGAGCAGTACTTC. It codes for CASSYGTGGAEQYF.

This chain connects TRBV5-1 to TRBJ2-5; 12 bases agree with TRBD2. After removal of 5 bases from V and 9 bases from J, the junction contained 5 bases not matched to a gene. Germline CDR1 is SGHRS and CDR2 is YFSETQ. The CDR3 is 13 residues long. Here the CDR3 DNA reads TGCGCCAGCAGTCTAGCGGGAGGGGCCCCCCAGTACTTC. As protein: CASSLAGGAPQYF.

The V call is TRBV19, the J call TRBJ1-3; D remains unclear. Germline CDR1 is LNHDA and CDR2 is SQIVND (reference sequence). V lost 5 bases and J lost 4, with 12 bases in between. The CDR3 is 14 residues long. The CDR3 here is CASSREGNGNTIYF. CDR3 DNA sequence: TGTGCCAGTAGTCGGGAAGGGAACGGAAACACCATATATTTT.

J is TRBJ2-3 and V is TRBV19, with D perhaps TRBD1 (5 bases). The CDR3 contains 16 residues. The germline gives CDR1 LNHDA, CDR2 SQIVND (reference sequence). Trimming cost V 3 bases and J 3 bases, with 16 bases left between them. The CDR3 nucleotides read TGTGCCAGTAGTATTCGTTCGGGCAGGGCGACAGATACGCAGTATTTT. This translates into CASSIRSGRATDTQYF.

The chain employs TRBV3-1 (or the pseudogene TRBV3-2) and TRBJ2-7, with 11 bases aligning to TRBD2. The CDR3 is 15 residues long. Germline V gene lookup returns CDR1 LGHDT and CDR2 YNNKEL (reference sequence). Trimming cost V 3 bases and J 2 bases; bases outside gene matches: 3. The CDR3 DNA reads as TGTGCCAGCAGCCAGACTAGCGGGGAAGCCTACGAGCAGTACTTC. This codes for CASSQTSGEAYEQYF.

The V and J genes are TRBV7-9 and TRBJ1-1; D might be TRBD1 (6 bases). The germline V gene encodes CDR1 SEHNR and CDR2 FQNEAQ (reference sequence). This CDR3 has 15 residues. V lost 1 base, J lost 1 base, and 10 bases lay in between. The CDR3 DNA is TGTGCCAGCAGCTTAGATGGGACATCGAACACTGAAGCTTTCTTT. Its protein is CASSLDGTSNTEAFF.

The rearrangement links TRBV19 to TRBJ1-1, with 7 bases lining up with TRBD1. The length of the CDR3 is 14 residues. Germline lookup yields CDR1 LNHDA and CDR2 SQIVND (reference sequence). The trim removed 5 bases at V and 7 bases at J, leaving 10 bases unmatched. This CDR3 reads CASSPGQSTHEAFF. CDR3 sequence (DNA): TGTGCCAGTAGTCCGGGACAGTCAACTCATGAAGCTTTCTTT.

The chain combines TRBV5-1 with TRBJ2-1, with TRBD1 matching over 9 bases. The CDR3 is made up of 14 amino acids. Germline CDR1 and CDR2: SGHRS and YFSETQ. V lost 3 bases, J lost 8 bases, and 6 bases stayed unmatched. This CDR3 is CASSWGQGVDEQFF. In DNA form, the CDR3 reads TGCGCCAGCAGCTGGGGACAGGGCGTCGATGAGCAGTTCTTC.